This T cell receptor beta chain emerged from a study of T cell repertoires in cytomegalovirus infection. Study-level background: It was the public TCR beta signatures that indicated both CMV infection and matching HLA type. Study-level findings and limits: People with CMV and the relevant HLA were identified by cumulative public TCR beta family frequency. HLA-C-restricted TCR beta clonotypes specific for CMV led the ex vivo response.

The CDR3 totals 14 residues. J was trimmed by 6 bases and V by 8 bases; bases with no gene match: 11. Concerning this clonotype: What it binds is not known.

Using its own MiXCR run on the reads, TCRdb lists one record per CDR3 protein. Here the sample spans under 350,000 distinct CDR3 sequences, around a tenth being singletons. The V and J genes are TRBV5-3 and TRBJ2-1, with 7 bases lining up with TRBD1. TRBV5-3 is classed as an ORF, of uncertain function. Sequenced: PBMCs. The TCR originated in a human donor in good health (CMV status not recorded). Some clones in this sample may be carry-over from other donors' samples. CDR3 coding DNA: TGTGCCAGCAGCCCCCCGGGACAGATCAATGAGCAGTTCTTC. This gives the protein CASSPPGQINEQFF.